Shown below are 25 T cell receptor beta chains from a single sample sequenced in a study of cytomegalovirus exposure and HLA in healthy donors. With 60 Vbeta and 13 Jbeta primers, the PCR was carried out. The table came from immunoSEQ multiplex PCR; TCRdb's copy has only in-frame clones and leaves some out. The profile shows some 120,000 clones, 70% to 80% of them singletons. Sequencing used PBMCs. These receptors were collected from a woman between 40 and 50 years old in good health and CMV-seropositive.

J is TRBJ2-5 and V is TRBV4-2, with 7 bases fitting TRBD2. Germline V gene sequence: CDR1 LGHNA, CDR2 YNFKEQ. This CDR3 contains 17 residues. With V trimmed by 1 base and J by 1 base, 9 bases remained unmatched. The chain's CDR3 is CASSQVTGGGVQETQYF. CDR3 coding DNA: TGTGCCAGCAGCCAAGTTACGGGGGGAGGGGTCCAAGAGACCCAGTACTTC.

This sequence joins TRBV7-2 and TRBJ1-1; 7 nucleotides agree with TRBD1. This CDR3 has 13 amino acids. Looked up from germline, CDR1 is SGHTA and CDR2 is FQGNSA. Trimming at V came to 4 bases and at J to 4 bases, leaving 3 bases not matched to a gene. CDR3 amino acids: CASSWDSFTEAFF. As DNA, the CDR3 is TGTGCCAGCAGCTGGGACAGTTTCACTGAAGCTTTCTTT.

The V and J genes are TRBV18 and TRBJ2-2; 9 positions agree with TRBD1. The CDR3 is 16 amino acids. The germline CDR1 and CDR2 sequences are KGHSH and LQKENI. After removal of 0 bases from V and 7 bases from J, the junction contained 6 bases not matched to a gene. The CDR3 region is CASSPPGTGNGGELFF. As DNA, the CDR3 is TGTGCCAGCTCACCACCCGGGACAGGGAATGGCGGGGAGCTGTTTTTT.

This clone has more than one count but fewer than ten. The sample contains more than one DNA sequence encoding this CDR3. The chain joins TRBV18 to TRBJ1-1, with D uncertain. Germline CDR1 KGHSH, CDR2 LQKENI. The V end was cut by 2 bases, the J end by 1 base, with 5 bases between. This CDR3 comprises 13 residues. This CDR3 is CASSPGRNTEAFF. The CDR3 DNA sequence: TGTGCCAGCTCACCAGGGAGGAACACTGAAGCTTTCTTT.

This clone was counted a few times. The genes are TRBV6-6 and TRBJ2-3; weak D call: TRBD2 (5 bases). Trimming shortened V by 8 bases and J by 0 bases, and 12 bases separated the two germline ends. This CDR3 has 14 amino acids. CDR1 is MNHNY, CDR2 SVGAGI, per germline (reference sequence). The CDR3 protein is CASGPGISTDTQYF. CDR3 DNA sequence: TGTGCCAGCGGCCCGGGGATAAGCACAGATACGCAGTATTTT.

This chain uses TRBV6-6 with TRBJ2-5, with a tentative D call TRBD1 (6 bases). The CDR3 consists of 14 residues. Trimming cost V 6 bases and J 3 bases, with 14 bases left between them. Germline CDR1 is MNHNY and CDR2 is SVGAGI (reference sequence). CDR3 residues: CASRTGQAKETQYF. CDR3 coding DNA: TGTGCCAGCAGGACGGGACAAGCCAAAGAGACCCAGTACTTC.

Only a few counts were recorded for this clone. CDR3 region: CASSFGGAGTDTQYF. CDR3 nucleotides: TGCGCCAGCAGCTTCGGGGGGGCGGGAACAGATACGCAGTATTTT. The V call is TRBV5-1, the J call TRBJ2-3, with TRBD2 matching over 8 bases. The trim removed 2 bases at V and 3 bases at J, leaving 5 bases unmatched. The germline V gene has CDR1 SGHRS and CDR2 YFSETQ. The CDR3 spans 15 residues.

This sequence joins TRBV7-2 and TRBJ1-1; TRBD1 might be the D (5 bases). The CDR3 is 17 amino acids. The germline gives CDR1 SGHTA, CDR2 FQGNSA. V lost 5 bases to trimming and J lost 0 bases, with 19 bases between them. Written as DNA, the CDR3 is TGTGCCAGCAGCACCATCGAAGACAGCCCTATGAACACTGAAGCTTTCTTT. As protein: CASSTIEDSPMNTEAFF.

The V gene is TRBV6-5, the J gene TRBJ1-5; maybe TRBD1 (5 bases). The CDR3 is made up of 14 amino acids. Germline CDR1 reads MNHEY; CDR2 reads SVGAGI. V was cut by 6 bases and J by 0 bases, with 9 bases left in between. This CDR3 reads CASSPGHSNQPQHF. The CDR3 nucleotides read TGTGCCAGCAGCCCCGGACATAGCAATCAGCCCCAGCATTTT.

The chain uses TRBV4-3 and TRBJ1-5; weak D call: TRBD1 (5 bases). The CDR3 runs to 16 residues. Germline lookup yields CDR1 LGHNA and CDR2 YSLEER. V lost 0 bases, J lost 3 bases, and 12 bases lay in between. CDR3 sequence (DNA): TGCGCCAGCAGCCAAGATCAAGGGGTTAACAATCAGCCCCAGCATTTT. Amino acid sequence: CASSQDQGVNNQPQHF.

This chain joins TRBV29-1 and TRBJ1-2; D gene unclear. The CDR3 contains 11 residues. In germline, CDR1 is SQVTM, CDR2 ANQGSEA. V was trimmed by 5 bases and J by 2 bases, leaving 6 bases between them. The DNA for the CDR3 is TGCAGCGTTAACAGCAACTATGGCTACACCTTC. This encodes CSVNSNYGYTF.

This clone was seen a single time. This chain uses TRBV9 with TRBJ1-2, with 8 nucleotides matching TRBD1. The germline CDR1 and CDR2 sequences are SGDLS and YYNGEE. Trimming removed 1 base from V and 4 bases from J; junction bases left unmatched: 9. The CDR3 loop spans 16 amino acids. The CDR3 reads CASSVLGQGHSYGYTF. Written as DNA, the CDR3 is TGTGCCAGCAGCGTATTAGGACAGGGTCACTCCTATGGCTACACCTTC.

This chain links TRBV27 with TRBJ2-3, with 15 bases identical to TRBD2. The CDR3 has 15 amino acids. Per germline, CDR1 MNHEY and CDR2 SMNVEV (reference sequence). The trim removed 6 bases at V and 5 bases at J, leaving 3 bases unmatched. This chain's CDR3 is CASRGLAGGEDTQYF. CDR3 nucleotides: TGTGCCAGCAGGGGACTAGCGGGGGGTGAAGATACGCAGTATTTT.

V gene TRBV7-2 combines with J gene TRBJ1-1; no definite D call. The CDR3 sequence is 14 residues long. Germline values: CDR1 SGHTA, CDR2 FQGNSA. V lost 5 bases to trimming and J lost 0 bases, with 10 bases between them. CDR3 coding DNA: TGTGCCAGCAGCAGAAGCGGGGTGAACACTGAAGCTTTCTTT. Its protein product is CASSRSGVNTEAFF. Filled out from reference TRBV7-2 and TRBJ1-1, the complete variable domain reads GAGVSQSPSNKVTEKGKDVELRCDPISGHTALYWYRQSLGQGLEFLIYFQGNSAPDKSGLPSDRFSAERTGGSVSTLTIQRTQQEDSAVYLCASSRSGVNTEAFFGQGTRLTVV.

This clone turned up a few times. V is TRBV27 and J is TRBJ2-1; possible D gene TRBD1, 5 bases. CDR3 size: 13 residues. V lost 2 bases to trimming and J lost 4 bases, with 6 bases between them. CDR1 is MNHEY and CDR2 is SMNVEV in the germline V gene (reference sequence). DNA for the CDR3: TGTGCCAGCAGTTTAACAGGATACAATGAGCAGTTCTTC. Translating it yields CASSLTGYNEQFF.

V is TRBV2 and J is TRBJ1-1, with TRBD1 identical over 9 bases. The CDR3 spans 13 residues. Trimming at V came to 7 bases and at J to 3 bases, leaving 3 bases not matched to a gene. Germline CDR1 and CDR2: SNHLY and FYNNEI. The CDR3 region has the DNA TGTGCCAGCATCCGGGACAGGGACACTGAAGCTTTCTTT. Its protein is CASIRDRDTEAFF.

CDR3 DNA: TGTGCCAGCAGGATAAGGGGGGGTAGTACCGGGGAGCTGTTTTTT. It is translated as CASRIRGGSTGELFF. The chain couples TRBV6-6 to TRBJ2-2, with D possibly being TRBD2 (7 bases). The V gene lost 6 bases and the J gene lost 5 bases, with 16 bases spanning the gap. CDR1 and CDR2 from the germline V gene are MNHNY and SVGAGI (reference sequence). The CDR3 is 15 residues long.

This chain joins TRBV5-6 and TRBJ1-2, with D maybe TRBD1 (5 bases). V lost 2 bases to trimming and J lost 7 bases, with 9 bases between them. Germline V lookup: CDR1 SGHDT, CDR2 YYEEEE. This CDR3 contains 12 residues. This chain's CDR3 is CASSLRGLGYTF. The CDR3 nucleotides read TGTGCCAGCAGCTTACGGGGACTTGGCTACACCTTC.

The CDR3 region is CASREILVSEQYF. The CDR3 bases are TGTGCCAGCAGGGAGATACTAGTAAGCGAGCAGTACTTC. V is TRBV6-1 and J is TRBJ2-7; a weak D match, TRBD2 (5 bases). Trimming left V 6 bases short and J 6 bases short, with 15 bases between. In germline, CDR1 is MNHNS, CDR2 SASEGT. There are 13 residues in the CDR3.

J is TRBJ2-5 and V is TRBV29-1; maybe TRBD1 (5 bases). CDR1 is SQVTM, CDR2 ANQGSEA, per germline. V was shortened by 2 bases and J by 0 bases, with 13 bases between the two germline ends. The CDR3 consists of 15 residues. The CDR3 DNA follows: TGCAGCGTTGAACGAAGGACACAGTACCAAGAGACCCAGTACTTC. It is translated as CSVERRTQYQETQYF.

The chain combines TRBV5-1 with TRBJ1-1; D not resolved. This CDR3 is built from 16 residues. V lost 0 bases, J lost 0 bases, and 12 bases lay in between. Germline-derived CDR1 and CDR2 are SGHRS and YFSETQ. The DNA of the CDR3 is TGCGCCAGCAGCTTGGGTTCAGGCAGCATGAACACTGAAGCTTTCTTT. As protein: CASSLGSGSMNTEAFF.

The chain is built from TRBV13 and TRBJ1-1; a weak D match, TRBD1 (5 bases). V was cut by 5 bases and J by 1 base, with 20 bases left in between. Germline CDR1 and CDR2: PRHDT and FYEKMQ (reference sequence). The length of the CDR3 is 17 residues. The CDR3 sequence: CASSRDGTGRGNTEAFF. The DNA of the CDR3 is TGTGCCAGCAGCAGGGACGGGACCGGGAGGGGGAACACTGAAGCTTTCTTT. The full variable domain, rest sourced from reference TRBV13 and TRBJ1-1, is AAGVIQSPRHLIKEKRETATLKCYPIPRHDTVYWYQQGPGQDPQFLISFYEKMQSDKGSIPDRFSAQQFSDYHSELNMSSLELGDSALYFCASSRDGTGRGNTEAFFGQGTRLTVV.

The chain recombines TRBV7-9 with TRBJ2-2, with TRBD1 as a possible D gene (5 bases). From germline, CDR1 is SEHNR and CDR2 FQNEAQ (reference sequence). The CDR3 totals 14 residues. V shed 2 bases and J shed 4 bases, with 8 bases lying between them. CDR3 residues: CASSLTDSTGELFF. As DNA, the CDR3 is TGTGCCAGCAGCTTAACCGACAGCACCGGGGAGCTGTTTTTT.

The rearrangement links TRBV15 to TRBJ1-5, with a tentative D call TRBD1 (6 bases). This CDR3 has 16 residues. The germline gives CDR1 LNHNV, CDR2 YYDKDF (reference sequence). V lost 0 bases and J 3 bases, leaving 12 bases between the germline ends. CDR3 loop: CATSREFRQVNQPQHF. The CDR3 DNA is TGTGCCACCAGCAGAGAATTCAGACAGGTCAATCAGCCCCAGCATTTT.

In DNA form, the CDR3 reads TGTGCCAGCAGCTCCCTGTCCCGGAGGTGGGTTCCCTACGAGCAGTACTTC. Translated: CASSSLSRRWVPYEQYF. The genes are TRBV5-6 and TRBJ2-7; the D gene is possibly TRBD2 (5 bases). CDR1 and CDR2 (germline): SGHDT, YYEEEE. The CDR3 contains 17 residues. V gave up 3 bases and J gave up 2 bases, with 21 bases separating them. Supplemented by reference TRBV5-6 and TRBJ2-7, the full variable domain reads DAGVTQSPTHLIKTRGQQVTLRCSPKSGHDTVSWYQQALGQGPQFIFQYYEEEERQRGNFPDRFSGHQFPNYSSELNVNALLLGDSALYLCASSSLSRRWVPYEQYFGPGTRLTVT.